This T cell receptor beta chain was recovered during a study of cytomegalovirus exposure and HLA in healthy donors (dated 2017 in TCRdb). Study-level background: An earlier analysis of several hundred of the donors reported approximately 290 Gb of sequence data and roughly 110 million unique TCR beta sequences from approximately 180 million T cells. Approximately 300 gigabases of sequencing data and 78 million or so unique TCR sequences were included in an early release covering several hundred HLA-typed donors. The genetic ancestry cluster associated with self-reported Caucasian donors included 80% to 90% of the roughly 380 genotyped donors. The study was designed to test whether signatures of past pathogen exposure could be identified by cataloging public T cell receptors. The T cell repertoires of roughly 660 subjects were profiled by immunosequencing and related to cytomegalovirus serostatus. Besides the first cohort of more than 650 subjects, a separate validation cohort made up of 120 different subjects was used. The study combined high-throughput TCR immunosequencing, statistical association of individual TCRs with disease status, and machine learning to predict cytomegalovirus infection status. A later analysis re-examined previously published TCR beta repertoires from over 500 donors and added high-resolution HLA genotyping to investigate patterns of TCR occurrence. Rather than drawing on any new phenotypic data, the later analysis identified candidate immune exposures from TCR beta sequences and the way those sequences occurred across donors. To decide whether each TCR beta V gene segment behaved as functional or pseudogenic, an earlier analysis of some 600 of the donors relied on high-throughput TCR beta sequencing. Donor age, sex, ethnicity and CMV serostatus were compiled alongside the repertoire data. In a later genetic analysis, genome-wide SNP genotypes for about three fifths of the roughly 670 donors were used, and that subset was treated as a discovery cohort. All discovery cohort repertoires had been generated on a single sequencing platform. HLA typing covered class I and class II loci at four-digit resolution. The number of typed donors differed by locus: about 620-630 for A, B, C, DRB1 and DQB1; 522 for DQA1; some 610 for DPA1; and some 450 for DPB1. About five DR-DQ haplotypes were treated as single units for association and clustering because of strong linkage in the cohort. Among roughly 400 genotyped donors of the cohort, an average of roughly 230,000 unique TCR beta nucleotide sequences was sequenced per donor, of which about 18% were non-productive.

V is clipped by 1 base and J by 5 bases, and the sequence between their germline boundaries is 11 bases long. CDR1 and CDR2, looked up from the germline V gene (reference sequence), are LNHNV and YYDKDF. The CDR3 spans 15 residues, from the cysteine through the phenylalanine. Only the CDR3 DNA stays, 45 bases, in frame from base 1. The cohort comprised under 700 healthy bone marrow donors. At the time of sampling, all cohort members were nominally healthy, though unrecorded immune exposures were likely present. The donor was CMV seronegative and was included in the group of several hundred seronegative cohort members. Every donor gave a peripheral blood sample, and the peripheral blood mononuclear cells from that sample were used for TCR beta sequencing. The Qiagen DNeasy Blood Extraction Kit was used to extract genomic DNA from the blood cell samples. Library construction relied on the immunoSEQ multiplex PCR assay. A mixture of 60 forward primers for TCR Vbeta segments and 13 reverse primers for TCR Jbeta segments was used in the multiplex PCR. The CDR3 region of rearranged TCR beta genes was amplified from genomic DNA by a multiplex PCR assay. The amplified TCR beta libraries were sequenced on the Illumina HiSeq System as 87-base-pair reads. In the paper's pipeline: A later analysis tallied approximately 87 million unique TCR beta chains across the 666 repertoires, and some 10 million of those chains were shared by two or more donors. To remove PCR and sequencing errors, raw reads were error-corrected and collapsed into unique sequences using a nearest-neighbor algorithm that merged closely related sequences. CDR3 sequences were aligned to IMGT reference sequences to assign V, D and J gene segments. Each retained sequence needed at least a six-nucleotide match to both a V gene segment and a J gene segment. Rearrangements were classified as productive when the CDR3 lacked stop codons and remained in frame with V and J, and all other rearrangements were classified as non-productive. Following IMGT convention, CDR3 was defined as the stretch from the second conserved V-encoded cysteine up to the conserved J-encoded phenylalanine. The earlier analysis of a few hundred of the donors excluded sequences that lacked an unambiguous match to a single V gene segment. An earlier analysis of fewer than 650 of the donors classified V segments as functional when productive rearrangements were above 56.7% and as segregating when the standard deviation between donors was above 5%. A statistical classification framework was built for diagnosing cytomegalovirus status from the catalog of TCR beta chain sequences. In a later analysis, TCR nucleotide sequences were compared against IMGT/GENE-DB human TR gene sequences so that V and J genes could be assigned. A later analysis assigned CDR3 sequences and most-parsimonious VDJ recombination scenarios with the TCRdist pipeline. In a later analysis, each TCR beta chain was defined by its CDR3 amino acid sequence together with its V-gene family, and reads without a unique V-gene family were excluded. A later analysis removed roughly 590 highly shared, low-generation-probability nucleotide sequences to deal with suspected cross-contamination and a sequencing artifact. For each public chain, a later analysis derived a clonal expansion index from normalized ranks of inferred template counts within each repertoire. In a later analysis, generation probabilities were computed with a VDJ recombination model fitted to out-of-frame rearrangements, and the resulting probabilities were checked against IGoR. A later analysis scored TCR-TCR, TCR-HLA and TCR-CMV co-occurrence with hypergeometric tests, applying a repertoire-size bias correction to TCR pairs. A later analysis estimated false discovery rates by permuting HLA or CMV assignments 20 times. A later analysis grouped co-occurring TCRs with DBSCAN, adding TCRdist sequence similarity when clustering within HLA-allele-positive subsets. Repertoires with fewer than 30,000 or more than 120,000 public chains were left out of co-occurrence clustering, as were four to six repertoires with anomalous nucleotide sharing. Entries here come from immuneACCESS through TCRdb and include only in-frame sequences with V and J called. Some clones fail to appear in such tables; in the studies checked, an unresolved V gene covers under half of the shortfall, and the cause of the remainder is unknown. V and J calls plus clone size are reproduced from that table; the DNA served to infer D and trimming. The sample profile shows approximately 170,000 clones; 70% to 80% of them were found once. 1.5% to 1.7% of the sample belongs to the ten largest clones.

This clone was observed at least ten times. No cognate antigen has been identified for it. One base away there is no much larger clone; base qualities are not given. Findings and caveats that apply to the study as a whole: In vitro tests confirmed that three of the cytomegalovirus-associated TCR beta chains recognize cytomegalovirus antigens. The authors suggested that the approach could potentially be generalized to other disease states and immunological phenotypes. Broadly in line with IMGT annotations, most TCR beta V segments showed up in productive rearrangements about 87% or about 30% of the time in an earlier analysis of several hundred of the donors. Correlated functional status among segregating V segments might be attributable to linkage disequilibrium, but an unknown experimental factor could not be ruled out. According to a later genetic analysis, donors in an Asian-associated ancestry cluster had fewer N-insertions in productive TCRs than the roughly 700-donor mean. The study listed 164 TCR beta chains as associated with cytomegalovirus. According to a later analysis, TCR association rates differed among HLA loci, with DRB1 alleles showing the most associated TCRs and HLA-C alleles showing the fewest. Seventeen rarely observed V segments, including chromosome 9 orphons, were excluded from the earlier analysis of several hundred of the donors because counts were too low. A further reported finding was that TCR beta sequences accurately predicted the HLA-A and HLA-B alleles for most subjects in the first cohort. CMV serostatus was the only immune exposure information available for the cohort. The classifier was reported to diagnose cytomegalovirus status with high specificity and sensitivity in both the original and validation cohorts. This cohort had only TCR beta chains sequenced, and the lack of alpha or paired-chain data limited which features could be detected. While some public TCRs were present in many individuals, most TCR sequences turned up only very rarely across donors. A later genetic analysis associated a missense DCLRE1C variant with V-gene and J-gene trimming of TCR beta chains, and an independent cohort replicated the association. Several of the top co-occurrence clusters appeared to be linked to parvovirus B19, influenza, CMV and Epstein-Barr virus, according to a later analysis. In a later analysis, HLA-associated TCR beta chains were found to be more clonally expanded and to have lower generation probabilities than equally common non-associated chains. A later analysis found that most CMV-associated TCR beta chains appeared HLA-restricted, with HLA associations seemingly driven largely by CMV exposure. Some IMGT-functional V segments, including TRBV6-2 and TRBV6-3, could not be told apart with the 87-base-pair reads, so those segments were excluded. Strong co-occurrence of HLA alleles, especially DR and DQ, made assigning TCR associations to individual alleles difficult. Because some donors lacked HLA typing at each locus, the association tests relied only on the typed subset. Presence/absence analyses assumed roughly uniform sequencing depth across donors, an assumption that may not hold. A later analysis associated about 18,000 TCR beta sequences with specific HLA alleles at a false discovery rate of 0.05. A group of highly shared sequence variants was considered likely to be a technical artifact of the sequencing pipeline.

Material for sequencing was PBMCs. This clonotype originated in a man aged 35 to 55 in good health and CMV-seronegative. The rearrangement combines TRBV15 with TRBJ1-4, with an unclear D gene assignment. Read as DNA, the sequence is TGTGCCACCAGCAGAGGGAGGGAAGGAAATGAAAAACTGTTTTTT. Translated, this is CATSRGREGNEKLFF.